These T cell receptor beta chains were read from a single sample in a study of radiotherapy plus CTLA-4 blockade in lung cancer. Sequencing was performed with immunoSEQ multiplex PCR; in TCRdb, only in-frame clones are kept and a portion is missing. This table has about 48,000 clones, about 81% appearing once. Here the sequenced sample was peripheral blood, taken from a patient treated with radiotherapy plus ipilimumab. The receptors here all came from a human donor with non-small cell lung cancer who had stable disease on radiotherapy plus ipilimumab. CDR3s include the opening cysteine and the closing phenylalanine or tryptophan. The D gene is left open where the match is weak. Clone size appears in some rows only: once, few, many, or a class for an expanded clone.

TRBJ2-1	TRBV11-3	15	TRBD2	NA	TGTGCCAGCAGCTTAGTGGCGGGAGGCTACAATGAGCAGTTCTTC	CASSLVAGGYNEQFF
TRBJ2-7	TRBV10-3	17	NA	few	TGTGCCATCAAAGGGGCCGAAGGACGGAACAACTCCTACGAGCAGTACTTC	CAIKGAEGRNNSYEQYF
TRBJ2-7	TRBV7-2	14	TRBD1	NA	TGTGCCAGCAGCCTGGACAGGGCGCCCTACGAGCAGTACTTC	CASSLDRAPYEQYF
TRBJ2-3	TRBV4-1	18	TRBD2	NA	TGCGCCAGCAGCCCAAGTACAAGCGGCGGGAGGGCCTTAGATACGCAGTATTTT	CASSPSTSGGRALDTQYF
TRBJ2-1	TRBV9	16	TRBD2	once	TGTGCCAGCAGCGTAGGTATCCTAGCGGGAGGCAATGAGCAGTTCTTC	CASSVGILAGGNEQFF
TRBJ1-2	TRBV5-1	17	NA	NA	TGCGCCAGCAGCGCCCGGGACACCCATTCCTCGATCTATGGCTACACCTTC	CASSARDTHSSIYGYTF
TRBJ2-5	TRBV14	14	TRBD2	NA	TGTGCCAGCAGCCCGGGACTAGCGAGAGAGACCCAGTACTTC	CASSPGLARETQYF
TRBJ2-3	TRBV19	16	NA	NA	TGTGCCAGTAGTATAGGAGGCGGAGGGGGCACAGATACGCAGTATTTT	CASSIGGGGGTDTQYF
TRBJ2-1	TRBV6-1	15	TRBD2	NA	TGTGCCAGCAGGGAAACTAGCGAACCCTACAATGAGCAGTTCTTC	CASRETSEPYNEQFF
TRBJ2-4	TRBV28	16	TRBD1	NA	TGTGCCAGCAGTCTGACAGGGGGCGCTTCCAAAAACATTCAGTACTTC	CASSLTGGASKNIQYF
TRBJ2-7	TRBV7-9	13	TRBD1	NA	TGTGCCAGCAGCCGGGACAGGGATAGGGAGCAGTACTTC	CASSRDRDREQYF
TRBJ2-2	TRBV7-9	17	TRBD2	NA	TGTGCCAGCAGCTCCAATAGCGGGAGGGCCCGGACCGGGGAGCTGTTTTTT	CASSSNSGRARTGELFF
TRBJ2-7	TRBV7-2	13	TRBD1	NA	TGTGCCAGCAGCTCGGACAGGGGCTACGAGCAGTACTTC	CASSSDRGYEQYF
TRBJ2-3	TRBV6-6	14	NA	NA	TGTGCCAGCCTTGGCGGCCGTGGTGCAGATACGCAGTATTTT	CASLGGRGADTQYF
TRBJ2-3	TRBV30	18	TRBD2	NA	TGTGCCTGGAGTGTATCCGGGACTAGCGGGGGACTGGCAGATACGCAGTATTTT	CAWSVSGTSGGLADTQYF